One and the same sample provided the 8 T cell receptor beta chains below, sequenced in a study of shared clonotypes between healthy human individuals (dated by TCRdb to 2019 to 2021). The library came from the immunoSEQ multiplex PCR assay. This immuneACCESS table, as held by TCRdb, lists in-frame sequences with V and J called but not all clones. Of the missing ones, under half trace to an unresolved V gene in checked studies; the others have no known cause. Within this sample are about 1.5 million clones, with 95% to 99% of them counted one time only. The ten largest account for about 0.42% of the sample. The material sequenced was naive CD4+ T cells sorted from blood. Sample cell subset or site, as interpreted from the label and publication: CD45RA+ positively selected. The receptor set was obtained from a man younger than 45 in good health.

The CDR3 DNA is TGTGCCAGCTCACCAAGGCGGACAGCACCTAACGAGCAGTACTTC. It specifies CASSPRRTAPNEQYF. The rearrangement uses TRBV18 and TRBJ2-7, with D possibly being TRBD1 (6 bases). The V and J ends lost 2 bases and 5 bases respectively, with 16 bases between them. The CDR3 loop spans 15 amino acids. Germline V lookup: CDR1 KGHSH, CDR2 LQKENI.

The V gene is TRBV2, the J gene TRBJ1-2; D unresolved. Germline V gene data show CDR1 as SNHLY and CDR2 as FYNNEI. V lost 11 bases and J lost 11, with 12 bases in between. This CDR3 is built from 9 residues. CDR3 residues: CAARGGYTF. The CDR3, as DNA: TGTGCCGCCCGGGGAGGTTACACCTTC. The whole variable domain, filled in from reference TRBV2 and TRBJ1-2, reads EPEVTQTPSHQVTQMGQEVILRCVPISNHLYFYWYRQILGQKVEFLVSFYNNEISEKSEIFDDQFSVERPDGSNFTLKIRSTKLEDSAMYFCAARGGYTFGSGTRLTVV.

Comment on this clone: This CDR3 is also generated by other DNA sequences in the sample. The gene calls are TRBV5-1 and TRBJ1-4, with D possibly being TRBD1 (5 bases). Germline V gene data show CDR1 as SGHRS and CDR2 as YFSETQ. This CDR3 comprises 14 residues. Trimming took off 2 bases at V and 3 bases at J, with 8 bases between the two ends. The CDR3 coding sequence is TGCGCCAGCAGCTTTCAGGGCTCTAATGAAAAACTGTTTTTT. Protein sequence: CASSFQGSNEKLFF. Full variable domain (outside the CDR3, taken from reference TRBV5-1 and TRBJ1-4): KAGVTQTPRYLIKTRGQQVTLSCSPISGHRSVSWYQQTPGQGLQFLFEYFSETQRNKGNFPGRFSGRQFSNSRSEMNVSTLELGDSALYLCASSFQGSNEKLFFGSGTQLSVL.

The rearrangement joins TRBV5-4 to TRBJ2-3; a weak D match, TRBD2 (5 bases). The V end lost 2 bases, the J end lost 2 bases, and 9 bases lay between the germline ends. The germline V gene encodes CDR1 SGHNT and CDR2 YYREEE (reference sequence). CDR3 length: 14 residues. The DNA of the CDR3 is TGTGCCAGCAGCTTTCAGACTAACACAGATACGCAGTATTTT. It specifies CASSFQTNTDTQYF. Full variable domain (rest looked up from reference TRBV5-4 and TRBJ2-3): ETGVTQSPTHLIKTRGQQVTLRCSSQSGHNTVSWYQQALGQGPQFIFQYYREEENGRGNFPPRFSGLQFPNYSSELNVNALELDDSALYLCASSFQTNTDTQYFGPGTRLTVL.

For this clone: The junction does not match germline at one end; this may be a read error. Other DNA sequences from this sample encode an identical CDR3 as well. The rearrangement uses TRBV7-6 and TRBJ2-2, with 9 bases lining up with TRBD2. Germline V gives CDR1 SGHVS, CDR2 FNYEAQ. The CDR3 is 15 amino acids. CDR3 protein: CASSLAGANTGELFF. The CDR3 region has the DNA TGTGCCAGCAGTTTAGCGGGAGCTAACACCGGGGAGCTGTTTTTT.

The chain carries TRBV6-6 and TRBJ2-7, with TRBD1 matching 10 bases. Looked up from germline, CDR1 is MNHNY and CDR2 is SVGAGI (reference sequence). The CDR3 consists of 15 residues. The V and J ends lost 5 bases and 1 base, in that order; junction bases with no gene match: 5. Written as DNA, the CDR3 is TGTGCCAGCAGTCCCCGACAGGGGGCTTCCTACGAGCAGTACTTC. Protein product: CASSPRQGASYEQYF.

This clone was observed a single time. V usage is TRBV6-6 and J usage is TRBJ2-1; 11 bases line up with TRBD2. V gave up 6 bases and J gave up 1 base; unmatched junction bases: 2. This CDR3 comprises 15 residues. CDR1 is MNHNY and CDR2 is SVGAGI in the germline V gene (reference sequence). CDR3 in amino acids: CASSTSGRSYNEQFF. DNA of the CDR3: TGTGCCAGCAGCACTAGCGGGAGATCCTACAATGAGCAGTTCTTC.

This chain connects TRBV9 to TRBJ2-1, with 14 bases aligning to TRBD2. The CDR3 extends over 16 amino acids. From germline, CDR1 is SGDLS and CDR2 YYNGEE. V was pared by 4 bases and J by 5 bases, with 5 bases of the junction left unmatched. CDR3 sequence (DNA): TGTGCCAGCAGCCCGACTAGCGGGAGGGCCGACAATGAGCAGTTCTTC. Protein sequence: CASSPTSGRADNEQFF.